A single sample gave rise to the 10 T cell receptor beta chains below, sequenced in a study of EBV T-cell therapy then PD-1 blockade in nasopharyngeal carcinoma. These TCRs' antigens remain unknown. This sample's treatment: AdE1-LMPpoly-expanded autologous EBV-specific T-cell therapy followed by anti-PD-1 nivolumab. Generated by immunoSEQ multiplex PCR, the TCRdb table keeps only in-frame clones and is missing some. The repertoire consists of around 19,000 clones, with 65% to 85% occurring once and the leading ten covering about 32%. The input for sequencing was CD8+ T cells from blood, taken at day 0 from a patient whose treatment included autologous EBV-specific T cells and nivolumab. The origin of the receptors is a man aged 35 to 55 with nasopharyngeal carcinoma.

This clone has only one observation. This chain joins TRBV29-1 and TRBJ2-7; 9 bases line up with TRBD1. The CDR3 is made up of 13 amino acids. V dropped 6 bases and J dropped 0; count of bases not matched to a gene: 3. CDR1 and CDR2 from the germline V gene are SQVTM and ANQGSEA. CDR3 protein: CSVRDRVSYEQYF. CDR3 DNA sequence: TGCAGCGTAAGGGACAGGGTCTCCTACGAGCAGTACTTC.

V is TRBV7-9 and J is TRBJ2-7; D gene unclear. V was clipped by 5 bases and J by 2 bases, with 13 bases between them. Germline V gene sequence: CDR1 SEHNR, CDR2 FQNEAQ (reference sequence). The CDR3 length is 14 residues. In DNA, the CDR3 is TGTGCCAGCAGCGCACTGGACGAAGCCTACGAGCAGTACTTC. Amino acids: CASSALDEAYEQYF.

The chain employs TRBV3-1 (or the pseudogene TRBV3-2) and TRBJ2-5; 12 bases agree with TRBD2. The CDR3 has 17 amino acids. In germline, CDR1 is LGHDT, CDR2 YNNKEL (reference sequence). J lost 5 bases, V lost 1 base, and 8 bases had no gene match. The CDR3 region has the DNA TGTGCCAGCAGCCAAGTCATTCGGACTAGCGGGATGGAGACCCAGTACTTC. Residues: CASSQVIRTSGMETQYF.

The chain is built from TRBV6-5 and TRBJ2-7; D gene ambiguous. The CDR3 extends over 15 amino acids. CDR1 is MNHEY, CDR2 SVGAGI, per germline. Trimming removed 2 bases at V and 5 bases at J, with 16 bases between. DNA of the CDR3: TGTGCCAGCAGTTACAAGTGGGGAATTGAGAACGAGCAGTACTTC. Translating it yields CASSYKWGIENEQYF.

This rearrangement joins TRBV7-6 to TRBJ2-1; D not resolved. CDR1 SGHVS and CDR2 FNYEAQ come from the germline V gene. Trimming shortened V by 0 bases and J by 0 bases, and 6 bases separated the two germline ends. The CDR3 runs 15 residues. The CDR3 reads CASSLAESSYNEQFF. As DNA, the CDR3 is TGTGCCAGCAGCTTAGCAGAGAGCTCCTACAATGAGCAGTTCTTC.

This clone has just one count. V usage is TRBV5-6 and J usage is TRBJ2-1; no firm D call. This CDR3 region has 11 residues. Deletions cut 0 bases from V and 16 bases from J, with 11 bases between. Germline V gene lookup returns CDR1 SGHDT and CDR2 YYEEEE. In nucleotides, the CDR3 is TGTGCCAGCAGCTTGGGAACCTTTAGTTTCTTC. It translates to CASSLGTFSFF.

CDR3 coding DNA: TGCGCCAGCAGCCAAGGTCGGTTGACAGGCTACGAGCAGTACTTC. Its translation is CASSQGRLTGYEQYF. The V and J genes are TRBV4-1 and TRBJ2-7; perhaps TRBD1 as D (6 bases). The CDR3 is 15 residues long. Germline V lookup: CDR1 MGHRA, CDR2 YSYEKL. The V end lost 1 base, the J end lost 3 bases, and 13 bases lay between the germline ends.

V gene TRBV9 combines with J gene TRBJ1-1; no reliable D call. This CDR3 contains 14 residues. The germline V gene encodes CDR1 SGDLS and CDR2 YYNGEE. Trimming took 4 bases from V and 0 from J, leaving 10 bases between them. The CDR3 protein is CASSRPQMNTEAFF. CDR3 DNA: TGTGCCAGCAGCCGCCCTCAGATGAACACTGAAGCTTTCTTT.

The chain links TRBV12-3 or TRBV12-4 to TRBJ1-2, with no clear D. The length of the CDR3 is 11 residues. V was trimmed by 2 bases and J by 10 bases, leaving 8 bases between them. Here the CDR3 reads CASSLFRDYTF. CDR3 DNA: TGTGCCAGCAGTTTATTTAGGGACTACACCTTC.

This CDR3 is CASNSDDLDGYTF. The CDR3 nucleotides read TGCGCCAGTAACTCGGACGACTTAGATGGCTACACCTTC. V gene TRBV5-1 combines with J gene TRBJ1-2; D unclear. Germline V gene lookup returns CDR1 SGHRS and CDR2 YFSETQ. The CDR3 is 13 residues long. The V gene lost 8 bases and the J gene lost 6 bases, with 17 bases spanning the gap.